The 16 T cell receptor beta chains given below trace back to one sample, sequenced in a study of OX40 agonist ivuxolimab in advanced cancers. Sequenced by immunoSEQ multiplex PCR; TCRdb stores in-frame clones only, minus some. In the table there are 55,000 to 90,000 clones, 80% to 90% of which are singletons. This material consisted of CD4+ or CD8+ T cells sorted from blood, taken in a trial of the OX40 agonist ivuxolimab. The receptor source for this set is an adult with an advanced solid tumor such as melanoma, head and neck, liver or kidney cancer.

CDR3 in DNA: TGTGCCAGCAGCACGAGGACAGGGTTAGCAAACATTCAGTACTTC. Protein product: CASSTRTGLANIQYF. The V and J genes are TRBV11-2 and TRBJ2-4; TRBD1 aligns across 8 bases. The CDR3 sequence is 15 residues long. The germline gives CDR1 SGHAT, CDR2 FQNNGV. J lost 6 bases, V lost 5 bases, and 9 bases had no gene match.

The chain couples TRBV6-6 to TRBJ1-2, with 7 bases aligning to TRBD1. This CDR3 spans 15 amino acids. CDR1 and CDR2 (germline): MNHNY, SVGAGI (reference sequence). V trimming: 4 bases; J trimming: 0 bases; junction bases outside the gene matches: 5. Here the CDR3 DNA reads TGTGCCAGCAGTTCCCGACAGGGAGCTAACTATGGCTACACCTTC. Protein product: CASSSRQGANYGYTF.

This clone has more than one count but fewer than ten. This sequence joins TRBV7-2 and TRBJ2-5; D is possibly TRBD1 (5 bases). Between the trimmed V and J ends, which lost 2 bases and 4 bases, there was a span of 14 bases. The germline CDR1 and CDR2 sequences are SGHTA and FQGNSA. The CDR3 has 15 amino acids. The CDR3 sequence: CASSLRVGRVETQYF. CDR3 DNA: TGTGCCAGCAGCTTACGCGTGGGCAGGGTAGAGACCCAGTACTTC.

J is TRBJ1-2 and V is TRBV6-1, with D unresolved. V lost 7 bases to trimming and J lost 1 base, with 7 bases between them. Germline CDR1 and CDR2: MNHNS and SASEGT. This CDR3 has 12 residues. CDR3: CASMTDNYGYTF. The CDR3 DNA reads TGTGCCAGCATGACTGATAACTATGGCTACACCTTC.

The gene calls are TRBV6-1 and TRBJ2-1; TRBD2 is a possible D gene (6 bases). Trimming cost V 5 bases and J 5 bases, with 13 bases left between them. Germline V lookup: CDR1 MNHNS, CDR2 SASEGT. This CDR3 is 14 amino acids long. Here the CDR3 reads CASSSGTVDNEQFF. The CDR3 DNA follows: TGTGCCAGCAGTTCCGGGACTGTAGACAATGAGCAGTTCTTC.

This chain joins TRBV7-2 and TRBJ2-2; D possibly corresponds to TRBD2 (5 bases). V lost 3 bases, J lost 5 bases, and 13 bases lay in between. The length of the CDR3 is 15 residues. Per the germline V gene, CDR1 is SGHTA and CDR2 is FQGNSA. CDR3 region: CASSLWSTGTGELFF. In DNA, the CDR3 is TGTGCCAGCAGCTTGTGGTCGACGGGGACCGGGGAGCTGTTTTTT.

This rearrangement joins TRBV6-5 to TRBJ1-6; D gene uncertain. V lost 8 bases and J lost 5, with 10 bases in between. The V gene's germline CDR1 is MNHEY and CDR2 SVGAGI. The CDR3 is made up of 13 amino acids. Here the CDR3 reads CASVRTNNSPLHF. As DNA, the CDR3 is TGTGCCAGCGTTCGGACCAATAATTCACCCCTCCACTTT.

The rearrangement uses TRBV28 and TRBJ2-2, with 9 bases matching TRBD2. The germline V gene encodes CDR1 MDHEN and CDR2 SYDVKM. This CDR3 contains 19 residues. J gave up 7 bases and V 4 bases, and 19 bases lay outside the gene matches. The CDR3 sequence: CASSSSSFRGRVGVGELFF. The CDR3 DNA is TGTGCCAGCAGTTCCAGCTCCTTTCGCGGGAGGGTAGGGGTCGGGGAGCTGTTTTTT. The entire variable domain, with the rest obtained from reference TRBV28 and TRBJ2-2, is as follows: DVKVTQSSRYLVKRTGEKVFLECVQDMDHENMFWYRQDPGLGLRLIYFSYDVKMKEKGDIPEGYSVSREKKERFSLILESASTNQTSMYLCASSSSSFRGRVGVGELFFGEGSRLTVL.

The chain links TRBV6-5 to TRBJ2-4; no clear D. This CDR3 comprises 14 residues. CDR1 and CDR2 from the germline V gene are MNHEY and SVGAGI. The V end lost 6 bases, the J end lost 8 bases, and 17 bases lay between the germline ends. This chain's CDR3 is CASRSPGPTDIQYF. CDR3 nucleotides: TGTGCCAGCAGATCCCCGGGTCCCACGGACATTCAGTACTTC.

The chain has TRBV5-5 and TRBJ1-2; D is unclear. Trimming pared 7 bases from V and 0 bases from J, leaving 10 bases between. The CDR3 has 13 amino acids. Germline-derived CDR1 and CDR2 are SGHKS and YYEKEE (reference sequence). CDR3 protein: CASADGTNYGYTF. CDR3 sequence (DNA): TGTGCCAGCGCTGACGGAACTAACTATGGCTACACCTTC.

This chain connects TRBV12-5 to TRBJ2-2; D uncertain. CDR3 size: 14 residues. Germline CDR1 reads LGHNT; CDR2 reads FRNRAP. Trimming removed 1 base from V and 1 base from J, with 4 bases in between. CDR3 residues: CASGLGQNTGELFF. The CDR3 coding sequence is TGTGCTAGTGGTTTGGGACAGAACACCGGGGAGCTGTTTTTT.

This clone has a handful of counts. This sequence joins TRBV2 and TRBJ2-5; possible D gene TRBD2, 5 bases. V was trimmed by 2 bases and J by 3 bases, leaving 10 bases between them. The CDR3 has 14 amino acids. Germline V gives CDR1 SNHLY, CDR2 FYNNEI. The CDR3 reads CASSETRGKETQYF. CDR3 in DNA: TGTGCCAGCAGTGAAACCCGGGGAAAAGAGACCCAGTACTTC.

The rearrangement links TRBV9 to TRBJ2-1; D is unresolved. Looked up from germline, CDR1 is SGDLS and CDR2 is YYNGEE. The CDR3 extends over 15 amino acids. Trimming left V 2 bases short and J 5 bases short, with 14 bases between. CDR3 amino acids: CASSVKPWLDNEQFF. The CDR3 region has the DNA TGTGCCAGCAGCGTCAAACCATGGTTGGACAATGAGCAGTTCTTC. The full variable domain, its missing parts supplied by reference TRBV9 and TRBJ2-1, is DSGVTQTPKHLITATGQRVTLRCSPRSGDLSVYWYQQSLDQGLQFLIQYYNGEERAKGNILERFSAQQFPDLHSELNLSSLELGDSALYFCASSVKPWLDNEQFFGPGTRLTVL.

Details on this clone: Other DNA variants within this sample encode the same CDR3. The chain employs TRBV18 and TRBJ2-7; D might be TRBD2 (6 bases). Trimming shortened V by 2 bases and J by 0 bases, and 8 bases separated the two germline ends. CDR3 size: 14 residues. Germline V CDR1 and CDR2: KGHSH, LQKENI. The CDR3 bases are TGTGCCAGCTCACCAGGGGACTCCTCCTACGAGCAGTACTTC. It yields the protein CASSPGDSSYEQYF.

V usage is TRBV7-6 and J usage is TRBJ1-1; tentatively, D is TRBD1 (5 bases). The CDR3 loop spans 14 amino acids. Germline V gives CDR1 SGHVS, CDR2 FNYEAQ. V lost 4 bases and J 0 bases, leaving 9 bases between the germline ends. CDR3 sequence reads: CASSSGPMNTEAFF. The DNA of the CDR3 is TGTGCCAGCAGCTCGGGACCCATGAACACTGAAGCTTTCTTT.

This CDR3 reads CASSQGWGNYGYTF. CDR3 nucleotide sequence: TGTGCCAGCAGCCAAGGCTGGGGTAACTATGGCTACACCTTC. This chain uses TRBV7-2 with TRBJ1-2, with D hard to call. Trimming removed 5 bases from V and 1 base from J, with 11 bases in between. Looked up from germline, CDR1 is SGHTA and CDR2 is FQGNSA. This CDR3 has 14 residues.